Below are 18 T cell receptor beta chains sequenced from a single sample in a study of metastatic and nonmetastatic thyroid tumors. TCRdb reanalyzed the PCR reads via MiXCR. The data show around 23,000 clones, with 20% to 25% seen just once and around 12% held by the top ten. Treatment of any kind had been given to no patient before thyroid surgery. The material sequenced was tumor tissue. The receptor set was obtained from a female donor with papillary thyroid cancer or a benign thyroid nodule (not recorded which). Some clones in this sample may be carry-over from other donors' samples.

This clone was seen at least ten times. The chain combines TRBV7-9 with TRBJ2-5, with 10 bases identical to TRBD2. The CDR3 extends over 13 amino acids. V was pared by 5 bases and J by 9 bases, with 6 bases of the junction left unmatched. Germline V gene sequence: CDR1 SEHNR, CDR2 FQNEAQ (reference sequence). DNA of the CDR3: TGTGCCAGCAGCCCAGGACTAGCGGAGGCCCAGTACTTC. Its protein product is CASSPGLAEAQYF. The full variable domain, in which reference TRBV7-9 and TRBJ2-5 provide the parts outside the CDR3, is DTGVSQNPRHKITKRGQNVTFRCDPISEHNRLYWYRQTLGQGPEFLTYFQNEAQLEKSRLLSDRFSAERPKGSFSTLEIQRTEQGDSAMYLCASSPGLAEAQYFGPGTRLLVL.

At least ten counts were recorded for this clone. The chain links TRBV7-2 to TRBJ1-3; the D gene is possibly TRBD1 (5 bases). Germline-derived CDR1 and CDR2 are SGHTA and FQGNSA. The CDR3 has 15 residues. With 1 base removed from V and 0 bases from J, the gap between germline ends came to 7 bases. CDR3 amino acids: CASSLGTNSGNTIYF. CDR3 in DNA: TGTGCCAGCAGCTTAGGGACAAACTCTGGAAACACCATATATTTT.

In its sample, this clone was seen a few times. The chain couples TRBV6-1 to TRBJ1-1, with D possibly being TRBD1 (5 bases). This CDR3 is built from 13 residues. CDR1 MNHNS and CDR2 SASEGT come from the germline V gene. The germline V and J ends were trimmed by 7 bases and 1 base, with 10 bases remaining between them. The CDR3 loop is CASTTGTNTEAFF. Written as DNA, the CDR3 is TGTGCCAGCACCACCGGGACGAACACTGAAGCTTTCTTT.

This clone turned up a few times. The chain couples TRBV19 to TRBJ2-7; TRBD1 aligns across 8 bases. Germline lookup yields CDR1 LNHDA and CDR2 SQIVND (reference sequence). There are 15 residues in the CDR3. The trim removed 7 bases at V and 2 bases at J, leaving 10 bases unmatched. The CDR3 DNA follows: TGTGCCAGTACCAACCCTGCAGGGGGCACCTACGAGCAGTACTTC. The encoded protein is CASTNPAGGTYEQYF.

With respect to this clone: A much larger clone differs from this one at a single base, so this may be a read error. The chain carries TRBV7-2 and TRBJ1-1; D not resolved. The CDR3 has 14 residues. Germline V lookup: CDR1 SGHTA, CDR2 FQGNSA. The CDR3 spells CASSLERARAEASF. The CDR3 DNA is TGTGCCAGCAGCTTAGAGAGGGCGAGAGCTGAAGCTTCCTTT.

This clone was counted at least ten times. The genes are TRBV6-2 or TRBV6-3 and TRBJ1-5; D ambiguous. The CDR3 consists of 14 residues. Germline V gives CDR1 MNHEY, CDR2 SVGEGT. V was cut by 1 base and J by 2 bases, with 6 bases left in between. CDR3 DNA sequence: TGTGCCAGCAGTTACTGGCAGGGCAATCAGCCCCAGCATTTT. It codes for CASSYWQGNQPQHF.

This clone is labeled as medium-sized (0.01 to 0.1%). The chain carries TRBV5-6 and TRBJ2-1; 9 bases are shared with TRBD1. The CDR3 sequence is 15 residues long. In germline, CDR1 is SGHDT, CDR2 YYEEEE. With V trimmed by 0 bases and J by 8 bases, 6 bases remained unmatched. This CDR3 is CASSLEGQGIYEQFF. The CDR3 DNA sequence: TGTGCCAGCAGCTTGGAGGGACAGGGAATATATGAGCAGTTCTTC.

The CDR3 loop reads CASILGDRENSPLHF. The CDR3 bases are TGTGCCAGCATCCTAGGGGACAGGGAAAATTCACCCCTCCACTTT. The rearrangement uses TRBV27 and TRBJ1-6; 9 positions agree with TRBD1. The J segment lost 7 bases and the V segment lost 7 bases, leaving 8 bases of the junction unmatched. CDR3 length equals 15 residues. The germline gives CDR1 MNHEY, CDR2 SMNVEV (reference sequence).

This clone is deemed medium-sized. The chain carries TRBV5-1 and TRBJ1-2; 7 bases fit TRBD1. After removal of 7 bases from V and 0 bases from J, the junction contained 9 bases not matched to a gene. CDR3 length: 15 residues. Looked up from germline, CDR1 is SGHRS and CDR2 is YFSETQ. The CDR3 here is CASFPGQAANYGYTF. The CDR3 DNA sequence: TGCGCCAGCTTCCCCGGACAGGCGGCTAACTATGGCTACACCTTC.

Ten or more counts support this clone. This chain uses TRBV3-1 with TRBJ2-3; D is possibly TRBD1 (5 bases). The CDR3 length is 16 residues. Germline CDR1 is LGHDT and CDR2 is YNNKEL (reference sequence). Trimming pared 1 base from V and 5 bases from J, leaving 16 bases between. DNA for the CDR3: TGTGCCAGCAGCCAAGTTTTAGGGCAGGGCGTAGATACGCAGTATTTT. Its protein product is CASSQVLGQGVDTQYF.

This clone was recorded at least ten times. The V call is TRBV20-1, the J call TRBJ2-3; 11 bases line up with TRBD2. Germline V gives CDR1 DFQATT, CDR2 SNEGSKA (reference sequence). Trimming took 7 bases from V and 5 from J; bases not matched to a gene: 5. The length of the CDR3 is 13 residues. The CDR3 sequence: CSGRTSGLDTQYF. The CDR3 coding sequence is TGCAGTGGCCGGACTAGCGGGTTAGATACGCAGTATTTT.

The rearrangement links TRBV20-1 to TRBJ2-5, with unresolved D. Germline V lookup: CDR1 DFQATT, CDR2 SNEGSKA (reference sequence). This CDR3 contains 16 residues. Trimming pared 0 bases from V and 3 bases from J, leaving 17 bases between. The DNA of the CDR3 is TGCAGTGCTAGAGATGTGGAGTCAGTACTTGAAGAGACCCAGTACTTC. It codes for CSARDVESVLEETQYF.

This chain uses TRBV20-1 with TRBJ2-7; no clear D. Germline loops: CDR1 DFQATT, CDR2 SNEGSKA (reference sequence). The CDR3 length is 13 residues. Trimming removed 6 bases from V and 3 bases from J, with 15 bases in between. CDR3 DNA sequence: TGCAGTGCCCCTGGTCCGATGAACTACGAGCAGTACTTC. This codes for CSAPGPMNYEQYF.

J is TRBJ1-1 and V is TRBV24-1, with D hard to call. Trimming left V 7 bases short and J 1 base short, with 6 bases between. This CDR3 has 12 amino acids. CDR1 and CDR2 (germline): KGHDR, SFDVKD. CDR3 coding DNA: TGTGCCACCAGAGCGGGGAACACTGAAGCTTTCTTT. Amino acid sequence: CATRAGNTEAFF.

By sample share, this clone is medium-sized. The V call is TRBV6-1, the J call TRBJ2-3, with D uncertain. This CDR3 region has 13 residues. V was shortened by 7 bases and J by 1 base, with 9 bases between the two germline ends. Germline CDR1 and CDR2: MNHNS and SASEGT. This CDR3 reads CASTWSGTDTQYF. The DNA for the CDR3 is TGTGCCAGCACCTGGAGTGGCACAGATACGCAGTATTTT.

Note on this clone: The germline gene is not matched at one end of the junction; a read error may be the cause. The chain uses TRBV7-2 and TRBJ2-2; D gene uncertain. This CDR3 spans 12 amino acids. The germline V gene encodes CDR1 SGHTA and CDR2 FQGNSA. The CDR3: CANSLDTGELFF. The CDR3 nucleotides read TGTGCCAACAGCCTCGACACCGGGGAGCTGTTTTTT.

J is TRBJ2-3 and V is TRBV3-1; TRBD2 aligns across 7 bases. The V segment lost 3 bases and the J segment 2 bases; nucleotides outside the gene matches: 5. Per germline, CDR1 LGHDT and CDR2 YNNKEL (reference sequence). There are 15 residues in the CDR3. The CDR3 DNA sequence: TGTGCCAGCAGCCAGTGGCTAGCGGACACAGATACGCAGTATTTT. Residues: CASSQWLADTDTQYF.

With regard to this clone: A junction end diverges from the germline sequence, so it may reflect a read error. This chain joins TRBV20-1 and TRBJ2-1; D perhaps matches TRBD1 (5 bases). The germline V gene encodes CDR1 DFQATT and CDR2 SNEGSKA (reference sequence). The CDR3 covers 17 residues. In DNA, the CDR3 is TGCAGTGCTCGCACGAGTGATTCAGGGTCCGGGTTCAATGAGCATCTCTTC. This translates into CSARTSDSGSGFNEHLF.